Listed below are T cell receptor beta chains from one sample, sequenced in a study of T cell responses to AZD1222 COVID-19 vaccine. Measured with immunoSEQ multiplex PCR; TCRdb has only the in-frame clones, and not every one. The data show fewer than 180,000 clones, approximately 94% seen once. This specimen consisted of peripheral blood, obtained on day 0 of AZD1222 vaccination. The receptors here all came from an adult in good health. CDR3s include the opening cysteine and the closing phenylalanine or tryptophan. Fields, in order: clone size, D gene, V gene, J gene, CDR3 protein, CDR3 DNA. D genes are given only for firm matches. The size of a clone is reported for some rows only, either as once, few or many, or as a class for expanded clones.

-	-	TRBV3-1/TRBV3-2	TRBJ1-2	CASSNRAGYTF	TGTGCCAGCAGCAACAGGGCTGGCTACACCTTC
-	TRBD1	TRBV2	TRBJ1-1	CASSGTGDSEAFF	TGTGCCAGCAGTGGTACAGGGGACTCTGAAGCTTTCTTT
-	-	TRBV29-1	TRBJ1-6	CSTWEGDNSPLHF	TGCAGCACATGGGAGGGAGATAATTCACCCCTCCACTTT
-	-	TRBV6-5	TRBJ1-6	CASSYTGGGGSPLHF	TGTGCCAGCAGTTACACCGGGGGAGGGGGTTCACCCCTCCACTTT
-	TRBD2	TRBV11-1	TRBJ2-1	CASSRGISGIIEQFF	TGTGCCAGCAGTAGGGGCATTAGCGGGATAATCGAGCAGTTCTTC
-	-	TRBV7-2	TRBJ1-4	CASSAGASTNEKLFF	TGTGCCAGCAGCGCTGGGGCCTCAACTAATGAAAAACTGTTTTTT
-	-	TRBV3-1/TRBV3-2	TRBJ1-3	CASSQGSASGNTIYF	TGTGCCAGCAGCCAAGGGTCGGCATCCGGAAACACCATATATTTT
-	-	TRBV4-1	TRBJ2-4	CASSQLRMRGAKNIQYF	TGCGCCAGCAGCCAACTCCGAATGAGGGGAGCCAAAAACATTCAGTACTTC
-	TRBD1	TRBV5-1	TRBJ2-2	CASSLGLGQGLNTGELFF	TGCGCCAGCAGCTTGGGGTTAGGACAGGGCTTGAACACCGGGGAGCTGTTTTTT
once	-	TRBV10-1	TRBJ2-5	CASSEGGSQETQYF	TGCGCCAGCAGTGAGGGGGGATCACAAGAGACCCAGTACTTC
-	-	TRBV5-4	TRBJ1-3	CASSLTGSGNTIYF	TGTGCCAGCAGCTTGACGGGCTCTGGAAACACCATATATTTT
-	-	TRBV5-6	TRBJ1-2	CASSGPVGYTF	TGTGCCAGCAGCGGGCCAGTAGGCTACACCTTC
-	-	TRBV2	TRBJ1-5	CASSERQIDQPQHF	TGTGCCAGCAGTGAACGGCAGATAGATCAGCCCCAGCATTTT
few	-	TRBV4-1	TRBJ1-4	CASGLSPRDEKLFF	TGCGCCAGCGGGCTTTCCCCGAGGGATGAAAAACTGTTTTTT
once	-	TRBV6-1	TRBJ1-1	CASSEWGGSRIEAFF	TGTGCCAGCAGTGAATGGGGTGGGAGCCGAATTGAAGCTTTCTTT
few	-	TRBV28	TRBJ1-1	CASGSFSHTEAFF	TGTGCCAGTGGGTCGTTTAGCCACACTGAAGCTTTCTTT
-	-	TRBV4-1	TRBJ1-5	CASSQAVIRVRASNQPQHF	TGCGCCAGCAGCCAAGCGGTAATCAGGGTAAGGGCGAGCAATCAGCCCCAGCATTTT
once	-	TRBV7-9	TRBJ1-3	CASSSSGSNTIYF	TGTGCCAGCAGCTCGTCAGGGTCTAACACCATATATTTT
-	-	TRBV4-1	TRBJ1-6	CASSQIYGDGRSLHF	TGCGCCAGCAGCCAAATTTATGGGGACGGACGTTCCCTCCACTTT
-	TRBD2	TRBV6-6	TRBJ2-3	CASSPYQDLAGAVTQYF	TGTGCCAGCAGTCCCTACCAAGACCTAGCGGGAGCCGTTACGCAGTATTTT
-	TRBD2	TRBV7-6	TRBJ2-1	CASSPRLAGGHSYNEQFF	TGTGCCAGCAGCCCCCGACTAGCGGGAGGACACTCCTACAATGAGCAGTTCTTC
-	-	TRBV29-1	TRBJ1-2	CSVEVTGNYGYTF	TGCAGCGTTGAAGTTACAGGGAACTATGGCTACACCTTC
-	-	TRBV4-3	TRBJ1-2	CASSLRQASYGYTF	TGCGCCAGCAGCCTAAGACAGGCTTCGTATGGCTACACCTTC
once	-	TRBV28	TRBJ1-5	CASSLIGQPQHF	TGTGCCAGCAGTTTAATTGGTCAGCCCCAGCATTTT
-	-	TRBV3-1/TRBV3-2	TRBJ1-1	CASTVRGEDTEAFF	TGTGCCAGCACAGTGCGAGGGGAGGACACTGAAGCTTTCTTT
-	TRBD1	TRBV5-6	TRBJ1-1	CASSLRQGAEAFF	TGTGCCAGCAGCTTAAGACAGGGGGCTGAAGCTTTCTTT
-	-	TRBV15	TRBJ1-2	CATSRDGLHNYGYTF	TGTGCCACCAGCAGAGATGGGTTGCACAACTATGGCTACACCTTC
few	-	TRBV6-4	TRBJ2-2	CASSEGAGGPNTGELFF	TGTGCCAGCAGTGAAGGGGCCGGGGGGCCGAACACCGGGGAGCTGTTTTTT
once	-	TRBV3-1/TRBV3-2	TRBJ1-2	CASSQEGAYGYTF	TGTGCCAGCAGCCAAGAGGGTGCCTATGGCTACACCTTC
few	TRBD1	TRBV4-1	TRBJ1-1	CASSQGTGGSFSSDAFF	TGCGCCAGCAGCCAGGGGACAGGGGGCAGTTTTTCGTCGGACGCTTTCTTT
-	-	TRBV10-3	TRBJ2-1	CAISEMSSYNEQFF	TGTGCCATCAGTGAAATGAGCTCCTACAATGAGCAGTTCTTC
-	-	TRBV7-6	TRBJ2-2	CASSPWTIYNTGELFF	TGTGCCAGCAGCCCCTGGACGATATACAACACCGGGGAGCTGTTTTTT
-	-	TRBV7-2	TRBJ2-1	CASSLIWEDNEQFF	TGTGCCAGCAGCTTGATTTGGGAGGACAATGAGCAGTTCTTC
-	-	TRBV7-9	TRBJ1-1	CASSRRGAGSTEAFF	TGTGCCAGCAGCCGCCGTGGGGCGGGCTCAACTGAAGCTTTCTTT
-	TRBD1	TRBV27	TRBJ2-1	CASSLQLGQPYNEQFF	TGTGCCAGCAGTTTACAGTTGGGACAGCCGTACAATGAGCAGTTCTTC
-	-	TRBV19	TRBJ2-2	CASRAGSAGELFF	TGTGCCAGTAGGGCAGGTAGCGCCGGGGAGCTGTTTTTT
-	-	TRBV4-1	TRBJ2-5	CASSLGYQETQYF	TGCGCCAGCAGCTTAGGGTATCAAGAGACCCAGTACTTC
-	-	TRBV5-4	TRBJ2-3	CASSSPGVDTQYF	TGTGCCAGCAGCTCTCCCGGGGTGGATACGCAGTATTTT
-	TRBD2	TRBV6-4	TRBJ2-1	CASSVGLASNEQFF	TGTGCCAGCAGTGTGGGACTAGCGTCCAATGAGCAGTTCTTC
-	-	TRBV25-1	TRBJ1-5	CASSEVGGDQPQHF	TGTGCCAGCAGTGAGGTAGGGGGGGATCAGCCCCAGCATTTT
-	TRBD2	TRBV5-5	TRBJ2-3	CASPGLTTDTQYF	TGTGCCAGCCCGGGACTAACCACCGATACGCAGTATTTT
-	-	TRBV4-3	TRBJ1-5	CASSQDLPGAFSNQPQHF	TGCGCCAGCAGCCAAGATCTTCCAGGGGCCTTCAGCAATCAGCCCCAGCATTTT
-	-	TRBV19	TRBJ2-5	CASSPTQKGASQETQYF	TGTGCCAGTAGTCCTACTCAAAAGGGCGCCTCCCAAGAGACCCAGTACTTC
-	-	TRBV4-3	TRBJ1-2	CASSQDLGGYGYTF	TGCGCCAGCAGCCAAGATCTTGGGGGCTATGGCTACACCTTC
-	TRBD1	TRBV3-1/TRBV3-2	TRBJ1-5	CASSQGGTGTHQPQHF	TGTGCCAGCAGCCAAGGGGGGACAGGAACTCATCAGCCCCAGCATTTT
-	-	TRBV7-9	TRBJ2-1	CASSARSPPRLNEQFF	TGTGCCAGCAGCGCCCGGAGTCCCCCACGGCTCAATGAGCAGTTCTTC
-	TRBD1	TRBV6-1	TRBJ1-4	CASSEDDRGEGEKLFF	TGTGCCAGCAGTGAAGACGACAGGGGAGAGGGGGAAAAACTGTTTTTT
-	TRBD1	TRBV15	TRBJ2-1	CATSRWADRGEQFF	TGTGCCACCAGCAGGTGGGCGGACAGGGGTGAGCAGTTCTTC
-	-	TRBV2	TRBJ1-6	CASSGLLNSPLHF	TGTGCCAGCAGTGGGCTCCTTAATTCACCCCTCCACTTT
-	TRBD1	TRBV10-2	TRBJ2-3	CASSEPTGAGTDTQYF	TGCGCCAGCAGTGAACCGACAGGGGCCGGGACAGATACGCAGTATTTT
once	-	TRBV2	TRBJ1-5	CASSRDNNQPQHF	TGTGCCAGCAGCCGGGACAACAATCAGCCCCAGCATTTT
-	-	TRBV7-9	TRBJ2-4	CASSPQERLHIQYF	TGTGCCAGCAGCCCTCAGGAGAGACTCCACATTCAGTACTTC
-	TRBD1	TRBV18	TRBJ1-2	CASSPDRAYGYTF	TGTGCCAGCTCTCCGGACAGGGCCTATGGCTACACCTTC
-	-	TRBV19	TRBJ1-4	CASSKQGRGDLRKLFF	TGTGCCAGTAGTAAACAGGGTAGGGGGGATCTTCGCAAACTGTTTTTT
-	TRBD1	TRBV10-3	TRBJ1-2	CAIRQSRFRDRDEGGYTF	TGTGCCATCAGACAGAGCCGGTTCCGGGACAGGGACGAAGGGGGCTACACCTTC
-	-	TRBV6-5	TRBJ1-6	CASSYRGATNSPLHF	TGTGCCAGCAGTTACAGGGGGGCAACGAATTCACCCCTCCACTTT
-	-	TRBV4-2	TRBJ2-1	CASSQDGGINNEQFF	TGTGCCAGCAGCCAAGATGGCGGAATTAACAATGAGCAGTTCTTC
-	-	TRBV4-2	TRBJ1-1	CASSQQTGQMNTEAFF	TGTGCCAGCAGCCAACAGACAGGTCAGATGAACACTGAAGCTTTCTTT
-	TRBD1	TRBV2	TRBJ1-6	CASTQGRDRGSSPLHF	TGTGCCAGCACTCAGGGGCGGGACAGGGGTAGTTCACCCCTCCACTTT